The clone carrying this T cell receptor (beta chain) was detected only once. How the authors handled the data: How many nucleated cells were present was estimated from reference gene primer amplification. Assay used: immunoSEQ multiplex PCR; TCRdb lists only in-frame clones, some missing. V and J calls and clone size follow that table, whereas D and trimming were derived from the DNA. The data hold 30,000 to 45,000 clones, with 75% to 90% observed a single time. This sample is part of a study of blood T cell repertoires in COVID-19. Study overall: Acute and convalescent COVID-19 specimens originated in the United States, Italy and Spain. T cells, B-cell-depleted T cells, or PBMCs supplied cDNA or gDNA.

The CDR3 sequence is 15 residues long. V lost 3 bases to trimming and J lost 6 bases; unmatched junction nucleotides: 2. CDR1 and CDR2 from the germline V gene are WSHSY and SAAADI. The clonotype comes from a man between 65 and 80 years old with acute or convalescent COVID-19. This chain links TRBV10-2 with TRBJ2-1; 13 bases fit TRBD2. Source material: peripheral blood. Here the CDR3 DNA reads TGCGCCAGCAGTGACGGACTAGCGGGAGCCAATGAGCAGTTCTTC. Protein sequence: CASSDGLAGANEQFF.